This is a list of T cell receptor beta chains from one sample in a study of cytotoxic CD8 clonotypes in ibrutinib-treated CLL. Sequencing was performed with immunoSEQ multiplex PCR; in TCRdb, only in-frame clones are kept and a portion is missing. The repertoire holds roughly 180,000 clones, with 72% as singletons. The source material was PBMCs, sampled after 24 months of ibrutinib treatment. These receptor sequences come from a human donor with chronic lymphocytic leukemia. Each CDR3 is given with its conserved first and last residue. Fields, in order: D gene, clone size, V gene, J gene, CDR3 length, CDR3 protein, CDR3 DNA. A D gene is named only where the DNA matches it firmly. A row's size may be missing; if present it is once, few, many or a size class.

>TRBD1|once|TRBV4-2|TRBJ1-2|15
CASSQQHRGAVGYTF
TGTGCCAGCAGCCAACAGCACAGGGGAGCAGTGGGCTACACCTTC
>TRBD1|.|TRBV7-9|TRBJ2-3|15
CASSKGQGDADTQYF
TGTGCCAGCAGCAAGGGACAGGGGGATGCAGATACGCAGTATTTT
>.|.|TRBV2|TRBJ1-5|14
CASRLLQYNQPQHF
TGTGCCAGCAGGCTATTACAGTACAATCAGCCCCAGCATTTT
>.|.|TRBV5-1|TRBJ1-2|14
CASSLDFRNYGYTF
TGCGCCAGCAGCTTGGATTTCAGGAACTATGGCTACACCTTC
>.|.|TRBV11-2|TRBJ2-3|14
CASSLGLSTDTQYF
TGTGCCAGCAGCTTGGGTCTTTCCACAGATACGCAGTATTTT
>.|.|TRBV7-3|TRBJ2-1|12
CASSSSSDKQFF
TGTGCCAGCAGCTCGTCTAGCGACAAGCAGTTCTTC
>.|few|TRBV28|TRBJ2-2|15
CASRSNLGIGGELFF
TGTGCCAGCAGATCCAACCTAGGGATCGGCGGGGAGCTGTTTTTT
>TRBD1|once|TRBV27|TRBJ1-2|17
CASSLSLAGGAFSGYTF
TGTGCCAGCAGTTTATCGCTCGCAGGGGGCGCCTTCTCTGGCTACACCTTC
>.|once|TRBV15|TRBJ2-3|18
CATSRDRKSGKFTDTQYF
TGTGCCACCAGCAGAGATCGAAAGAGCGGAAAATTCACAGATACGCAGTATTTT
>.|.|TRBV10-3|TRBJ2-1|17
CAISIRGESSAYNEQFF
TGTGCCATCAGCATCCGAGGGGAGTCTAGCGCGTACAATGAGCAGTTCTTC
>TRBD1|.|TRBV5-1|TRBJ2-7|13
CASSLAGTEEQYF
TGCGCCAGCAGCTTGGCCGGGACAGAGGAGCAGTACTTC
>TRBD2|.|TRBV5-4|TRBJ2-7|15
CASSLGSGGPNEQYF
TGTGCCAGCAGCTTGGGGTCGGGAGGGCCGAACGAGCAGTACTTC
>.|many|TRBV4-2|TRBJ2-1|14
CASSQVSGNNEQFF
TGTGCCAGCAGCCAAGTCTCTGGAAACAATGAGCAGTTCTTC
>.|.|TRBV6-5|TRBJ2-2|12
CASSYWRGELFF
TGTGCCAGCAGTTACTGGCGAGGGGAGCTGTTTTTT
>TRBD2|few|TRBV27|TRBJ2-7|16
CASRGGKRVEGYEQYF
TGTGCCAGCAGGGGAGGGAAGCGGGTGGAAGGCTACGAGCAGTACTTC
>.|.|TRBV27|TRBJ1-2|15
CASRAAWGHNYGYTF
TGTGCCAGCAGAGCCGCGTGGGGCCACAACTATGGCTACACCTTC
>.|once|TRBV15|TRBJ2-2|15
CATSRELSYTGELFF
TGTGCCACCAGCAGAGAACTCAGTTACACCGGGGAGCTGTTTTTT
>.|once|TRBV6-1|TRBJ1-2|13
CASSETRTYGYTF
TGTGCCAGCAGTGAAACCCGGACCTATGGCTACACCTTC
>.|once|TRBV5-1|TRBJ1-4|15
CASSLDEGRNEKLFF
TGCGCCAGCAGCTTGGATGAGGGAAGGAATGAAAAACTGTTTTTT
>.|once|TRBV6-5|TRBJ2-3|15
CASSYSGTAADTQYF
TGTGCCAGCAGTTACTCGGGGACTGCAGCAGATACGCAGTATTTT
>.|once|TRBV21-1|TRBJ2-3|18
CASSKDGSGRASTDTQYF
TGTGCCAGCAGCAAAGACGGGAGCGGGAGGGCCAGCACAGATACGCAGTATTTT
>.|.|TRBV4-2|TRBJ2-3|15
CASSPRKRSTDTQYF
TGTGCCAGCAGCCCGAGGAAACGAAGCACAGATACGCAGTATTTT
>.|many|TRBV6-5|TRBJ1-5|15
CATLPVWGSNQPQHF
TGTGCCACCTTGCCCGTTTGGGGGAGCAATCAGCCCCAGCATTTT
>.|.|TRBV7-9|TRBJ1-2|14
CASSLGAGVYGYTF
TGTGCCAGCAGCTTAGGGGCAGGGGTCTATGGCTACACCTTC
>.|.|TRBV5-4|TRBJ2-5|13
CASSPGVRETQYF
TGTGCCAGCAGCCCAGGGGTCAGGGAGACCCAGTACTTC
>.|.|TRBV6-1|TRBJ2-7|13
CASSADPGFRQYF
TGTGCCAGCAGTGCCGACCCCGGTTTTAGGCAGTACTTC
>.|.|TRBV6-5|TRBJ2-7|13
CASRAEWGSEQYF
TGTGCCAGCAGAGCCGAGTGGGGGTCCGAGCAGTACTTC
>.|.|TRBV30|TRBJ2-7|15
CAWSAGRGVAYEQYF
TGTGCCTGGAGTGCCGGCAGGGGGGTGGCCTACGAGCAGTACTTC
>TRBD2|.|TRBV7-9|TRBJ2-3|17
CASSLATGGFWTDTQYF
TGTGCCAGCAGCTTAGCGACGGGAGGGTTCTGGACAGATACGCAGTATTTT
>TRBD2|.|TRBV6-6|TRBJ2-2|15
CASRRLAGDTGELFF
TGTGCCAGCAGACGACTAGCGGGAGACACCGGGGAGCTGTTTTTT
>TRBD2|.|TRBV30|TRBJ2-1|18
CAWRDGWGLAGAYDEQFF
TGTGCCTGGAGGGACGGATGGGGACTAGCGGGAGCCTACGATGAGCAGTTCTTC
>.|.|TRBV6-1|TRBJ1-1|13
CASSTRYATEAFF
TGTGCCAGCAGTACTCGTTATGCCACTGAAGCTTTCTTT
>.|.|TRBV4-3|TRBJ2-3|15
CASSQEQRSTDTQYF
TGCGCCAGCAGCCAAGAACAGCGAAGCACAGATACGCAGTATTTT
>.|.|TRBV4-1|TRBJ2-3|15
CASSQVRRGTDTQYF
TGCGCCAGCAGCCAAGTGAGGAGAGGCACAGATACGCAGTATTTT
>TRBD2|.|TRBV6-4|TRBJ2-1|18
CASSPKGLAGVNYNEQFF
TGTGCCAGCAGTCCCAAAGGACTAGCGGGAGTAAACTACAATGAGCAGTTCTTC
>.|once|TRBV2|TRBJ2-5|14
CASSERSGLETQYF
TGTGCCAGCAGTGAACGTTCGGGGTTAGAGACCCAGTACTTC
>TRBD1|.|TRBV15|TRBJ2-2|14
CATSRGQGVGELFF
TGTGCCACCAGCAGAGGACAGGGGGTTGGGGAGCTGTTTTTT
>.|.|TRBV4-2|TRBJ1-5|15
CASSQDRTVIPPQHF
TGTGCCAGCAGCCAAGATAGGACAGTAATACCGCCCCAGCATTTT
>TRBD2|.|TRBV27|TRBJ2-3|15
CASSLKREFGDTQYF
TGTGCCAGCAGTTTAAAGCGGGAGTTTGGAGATACGCAGTATTTT
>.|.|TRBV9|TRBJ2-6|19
CASSVYGDPYYSGANVLTF
TGTGCCAGCAGCGTGTACGGGGACCCTTACTATTCTGGGGCCAACGTCCTGACTTTC
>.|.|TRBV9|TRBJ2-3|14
CASSAGWGADTQYF
TGTGCCAGCAGCGCCGGTTGGGGTGCAGATACGCAGTATTTT
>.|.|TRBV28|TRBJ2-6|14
CASSPPGGANVLTF
TGTGCCAGCAGTCCCCCGGGGGGGGCCAACGTCCTGACTTTC
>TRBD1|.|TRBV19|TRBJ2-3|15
CASREPGQGADTQYF
TGTGCCAGTAGGGAACCGGGACAGGGAGCAGATACGCAGTATTTT
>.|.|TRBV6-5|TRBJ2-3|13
CASLRQGTDTQYF
TGTGCCAGCCTGCGGCAGGGCACAGATACGCAGTATTTT
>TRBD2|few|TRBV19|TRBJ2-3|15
CASSIRAGLLDTQYF
TGTGCCAGTAGTATCCGAGCGGGACTCCTGGATACGCAGTATTTT
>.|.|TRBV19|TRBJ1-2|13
CASSIGGGYGYTF
TGTGCCAGTAGTATTGGTGGGGGCTATGGCTACACCTTC
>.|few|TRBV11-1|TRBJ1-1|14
CASSLLQENTEAFF
TGTGCCAGCAGCTTATTACAGGAGAACACTGAAGCTTTCTTT
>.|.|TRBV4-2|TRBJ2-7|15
CASSQDLGGWGEQYF
TGTGCCAGCAGCCAAGATCTCGGGGGCTGGGGCGAGCAGTACTTC
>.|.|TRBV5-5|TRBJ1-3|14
CASSPDSSGNTIYF
TGTGCCAGCAGCCCGGACTCCTCTGGAAACACCATATATTTT
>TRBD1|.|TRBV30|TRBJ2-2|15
CAWRVGQGIGRELFF
TGTGCCTGGAGGGTCGGACAGGGGATCGGTCGAGAGCTGTTTTTT
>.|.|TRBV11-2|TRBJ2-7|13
CASSLLRGIEQYF
TGTGCCAGCAGCCTCCTTCGAGGCATCGAGCAGTACTTC
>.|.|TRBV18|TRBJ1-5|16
CASSPLSGNSNQPQHF
TGTGCCAGCTCACCATTGTCAGGGAATAGCAATCAGCCCCAGCATTTT